The present entry profiles one T cell receptor beta chain with its context. In the original analysis: Nucleated cell counts were estimated from reference gene primer amplification. Profiled with immunoSEQ multiplex PCR; TCRdb holds only in-frame clones, not every one. V and J calls and clone size come straight from that table; D and trimming were deduced from the DNA. Of 90,000 to 150,000 clones in the sample, 81% were seen once. The data were taken from a study of blood T cell repertoires in COVID-19. Study context: COVID-19 samples, acute and convalescent, were from the United States, Italy and Spain. T cells, B-cell-depleted T cells, or PBMCs provided the cDNA or gDNA that served as material.

The germline CDR1 and CDR2 sequences are SQVTM and ANQGSEA. The V gene end was trimmed by 4 bases and the J gene end by 4 bases; junction bases not matched to a gene: 7. The CDR3 has 14 residues. V usage is TRBV29-1 and J usage is TRBJ2-3; 8 bases fit TRBD2. The sample taken for sequencing was peripheral blood. The receptor's source is a human donor in a cohort sampled during active COVID-19. CDR3 sequence reads: CSVGASGRPDTQYF. In nucleotides, the CDR3 is TGCAGCGTTGGGGCTAGCGGGCGCCCAGATACGCAGTATTTT.